This is a list of T cell receptor beta chains from one sample in a study of Ad26.COV2.S vaccination and SARS-CoV-2 variants. TCRdb's table, derived via immunoSEQ multiplex PCR, lists solely in-frame clones and lacks some. Of a few hundred thousand clones in the sample, around 87% were seen once. The input for sequencing was peripheral blood, taken in a trial of Ad26.COV2.S vaccine versus placebo. These receptors all come from a person between 18 and 59 years old who received the Ad26.COV2.S COVID-19 vaccine or a placebo. The CDR3 runs from the conserved cysteine through the conserved F or W. The D gene is left open where the match is weak. Not all rows give a size; the values are once, few, many and, for expanded clones, a class.

V	J	D	size	CDR3	DNA
TRBV10-3	TRBJ2-1	NA	NA	CAISQSGGLGNNEQFF	TGTGCCATCAGTCAATCTGGGGGCCTTGGAAACAATGAGCAGTTCTTC
TRBV19	TRBJ2-2	NA	NA	CASSSGFPGELFF	TGTGCCAGTAGCTCAGGGTTCCCCGGGGAGCTGTTTTTT
TRBV2	TRBJ1-4	NA	NA	CASSELGRADEKLFF	TGTGCCAGCAGTGAGTTGGGAAGGGCAGATGAAAAACTGTTTTTT
TRBV7-9	TRBJ1-2	NA	NA	CASSSSNDIYGYTF	TGTGCCAGCAGCTCCTCCAACGACATCTATGGCTACACCTTC
TRBV6-4	TRBJ2-5	TRBD1	NA	CARSSGTGSFRETQYF	TGTGCCAGAAGTTCCGGGACAGGGAGTTTCAGGGAGACCCAGTACTTC
TRBV29-1	TRBJ2-5	NA	NA	CSARSLEETQYF	TGCAGCGCGCGGTCGTTGGAGGAGACCCAGTACTTC
TRBV19	TRBJ2-7	NA	NA	CARGLGAYEQYF	TGTGCCAGAGGTTTAGGGGCCTACGAGCAGTACTTC
TRBV15	TRBJ2-7	NA	NA	CATSRVSGTLSSYEQYF	TGTGCCACCAGCAGAGTTTCAGGGACACTCTCCTCCTACGAGCAGTACTTC
TRBV6-5	TRBJ1-6	NA	NA	CASSPGPSPLHF	TGTGCCAGCAGTCCGGGACCTTCACCCCTCCACTTT
TRBV19	TRBJ2-7	NA	NA	CASSAQGAAYEQYF	TGTGCCAGTAGTGCGCAGGGAGCGGCCTACGAGCAGTACTTC
TRBV27	TRBJ1-6	NA	NA	CASSPLSAYNSPLHF	TGTGCCAGCAGCCCACTTTCGGCTTATAATTCACCCCTCCACTTT
TRBV4-1	TRBJ1-2	NA	NA	CASSQPNYGYTF	TGCGCCAGCAGCCAGCCGAACTATGGCTACACCTTC
TRBV6-6	TRBJ1-1	NA	few	CASSYTANTEAFF	TGTGCCAGCAGTTACACAGCAAACACTGAAGCTTTCTTT
TRBV2	TRBJ2-4	TRBD1	NA	CASSEFLTGVAKNIQYF	TGTGCCAGCAGTGAATTTCTAACAGGGGTGGCCAAAAACATTCAGTACTTC
TRBV7-3	TRBJ1-1	TRBD1	NA	CASAPTGGLTEAFF	TGTGCCAGCGCCCCAACAGGGGGTTTAACTGAAGCTTTCTTT
TRBV5-4	TRBJ1-1	NA	NA	CASIRGGTEAFF	TGTGCCAGCATTAGGGGGGGGACTGAAGCTTTCTTT
TRBV4-3	TRBJ1-1	NA	once	CASSQDTAVNTEAFF	TGCGCCAGCAGCCAAGATACGGCGGTGAACACTGAAGCTTTCTTT
TRBV6-5	TRBJ1-2	TRBD1	NA	CASGQGFLSGYTF	TGTGCCAGCGGACAGGGTTTTCTCTCTGGCTACACCTTC
TRBV14	TRBJ2-1	NA	once	CASSQGGGVGSYNEQFF	TGTGCCAGCAGCCAAGGAGGAGGGGTAGGGTCCTACAATGAGCAGTTCTTC
TRBV6-2/TRBV6-3	TRBJ2-3	TRBD2	NA	CASSYRPRGVNTDTQYF	TGTGCCAGCAGTTACCGCCCGCGGGGGGTGAACACAGATACGCAGTATTTT
TRBV4-2	TRBJ2-7	TRBD2	NA	CASSQPREGEQYF	TGTGCCAGCAGCCAACCTAGGGAGGGCGAGCAGTACTTC
TRBV5-1	TRBJ1-6	NA	few	CASSLAGPRYNSPLHF	TGCGCCAGCAGCTTGGCAGGGCCGAGGTATAATTCACCCCTCCACTTT
TRBV27	TRBJ1-6	NA	NA	CASSSVGVGSPLHF	TGTGCCAGCAGCTCCGTGGGGGTGGGGTCACCCCTCCACTTT
TRBV6-5	TRBJ2-6	TRBD1	NA	CASLGRGTGANVLTF	TGTGCCAGCCTAGGCAGGGGGACAGGGGCCAACGTCCTGACTTTC
TRBV3-1/TRBV3-2	TRBJ1-6	NA	NA	CASSPTRGSNSPLHF	TGTGCCAGCAGCCCGACGAGGGGAAGTAATTCACCCCTCCACTTT
TRBV2	TRBJ2-2	TRBD1	NA	CASRSRDRTTGELFF	TGTGCCAGCAGATCCCGGGACAGAACCACCGGGGAGCTGTTTTTT
TRBV12-3/TRBV12-4	TRBJ2-2	NA	once	CASSLSVSGELFF	TGTGCCAGCAGTTTGTCTGTTTCCGGGGAGCTGTTTTTT
TRBV6-5	TRBJ2-2	TRBD1	NA	CASSTGGLKFGELFF	TGTGCCAGCTCCACAGGGGGACTTAAATTCGGGGAGCTGTTTTTT
TRBV6-2/TRBV6-3	TRBJ2-1	NA	once	CASSYILDEQFF	TGTGCCAGCAGTTACATTCTCGATGAGCAGTTCTTC
TRBV27	TRBJ1-1	NA	few	CASNLRDATPGTEAFF	TGTGCCAGCAACCTAAGGGACGCAACCCCGGGGACTGAAGCTTTCTTT
TRBV6-5	TRBJ2-5	TRBD1	once	CASFTGTGGGETQYF	TGTGCCTCTTTCACCGGGACAGGGGGCGGAGAGACCCAGTACTTC
TRBV5-1	TRBJ2-7	NA	NA	CASNSRDSYEQYF	TGCGCCAGCAACAGCAGAGACTCCTACGAGCAGTACTTC
TRBV11-1	TRBJ1-1	NA	NA	CASSLGPRHTEAFF	TGTGCCAGCAGCTTAGGGCCTCGACATACTGAAGCTTTCTTT
TRBV2	TRBJ2-2	NA	NA	CASEIQPNTGELFF	TGTGCCAGCGAGATCCAGCCAAACACCGGGGAGCTGTTTTTT
TRBV10-3	TRBJ2-4	NA	once	CAISGGDMTKNIQYF	TGTGCCATCAGTGGGGGGGACATGACCAAAAACATTCAGTACTTC
TRBV19	TRBJ1-1	TRBD1	few	CASSRLGQGATEAFF	TGTGCCAGTAGTAGACTGGGACAGGGGGCGACTGAAGCTTTCTTT
TRBV4-3	TRBJ2-1	TRBD2	NA	CASSQADSGGPYNEQFF	TGCGCCAGCAGCCAAGCAGATAGCGGGGGCCCCTACAATGAGCAGTTCTTC
TRBV29-1	TRBJ1-5	NA	NA	CSVEYSGSNQPQHF	TGCAGCGTTGAATATTCAGGTAGCAATCAGCCCCAGCATTTT
TRBV7-9	TRBJ2-7	NA	NA	CASSSLRWVDYEQYF	TGTGCCAGCAGCTCCCTTAGGTGGGTGGATTACGAGCAGTACTTC